This passage covers 12 T cell receptor beta chains from one sample sequenced in a study of T cells after yellow fever vaccination. TCRdb re-called the 5' RACE reads with MiXCR, one entry per CDR3 protein. Among 150,000 to 200,000 distinct CDR3 sequences listed, 9.5% to 11% were seen once. This sample comprised CD8+ T cells sorted from PBMCs, obtained 15 days after the yellow fever booster vaccination. The receptors here all came from a man between 18 and 35 years old who received the YFV17D yellow fever vaccine.

This clonotype occurred a few times. V usage is TRBV5-1 and J usage is TRBJ1-2, with D uncertain. Per the germline V gene, CDR1 is SGHRS and CDR2 is YFSETQ. Trimming took off 3 bases at V and 7 bases at J, with 10 bases between the two ends. CDR3 length: 12 residues. CDR3 protein: CASSYLEGGYTF. As DNA, the CDR3 is TGCGCCAGCAGCTACCTCGAGGGTGGCTACACCTTC. Complete variable domain (other parts from reference TRBV5-1 and TRBJ1-2): KAGVTQTPRYLIKTRGQQVTLSCSPISGHRSVSWYQQTPGQGLQFLFEYFSETQRNKGNFPGRFSGRQFSNSRSEMNVSTLELGDSALYLCASSYLEGGYTFGSGTRLTVV.

This clonotype was observed a few times. In DNA, the CDR3 is TGTGCCAGCACAGCCTATCCAGGGGGCCAGACTGAAGCTTTCTTT. As protein: CASTAYPGGQTEAFF. This chain uses TRBV12-3 or TRBV12-4 with TRBJ1-1, with 8 bases fitting TRBD1. V gave up 7 bases and J gave up 5 bases; unmatched junction bases: 12. The CDR3 extends over 15 amino acids.

This clonotype was seen ten or more times. The genes are TRBV4-3 and TRBJ2-3; TRBD2 agrees at 9 bases. The CDR3 is 14 amino acids. Germline assignment: CDR1 LGHNA and CDR2 YSLEER. Losses at the gene ends were 5 bases for V and 2 bases for J; bases not matched to a gene: 2. CDR3 nucleotides: TGCGCCAGCAGCGAGCGGGGGGACACAGATACGCAGTATTTT. Its translation is CASSERGDTDTQYF.

The chain carries TRBV20-1 and TRBJ2-7; 7 nucleotides align to TRBD1. Looked up from germline, CDR1 is DFQATT and CDR2 is SNEGSKA (reference sequence). The CDR3 runs 14 residues. V dropped 1 base and J dropped 6; count of bases not matched to a gene: 9. The CDR3 bases are TGCAGTGCTAGAGGGGAATTGACAGGGTTCGAGCAGTACGTC. Translating it yields CSARGELTGFEQYV.

The chain employs TRBV12-3 or TRBV12-4 and TRBJ2-3; a weak D match, TRBD2 (5 bases). The CDR3 contains 12 residues. V shed 10 bases and J shed 2 bases, with 10 bases lying between them. CDR3 residues: CATGVPTDTQYF. The DNA for the CDR3 is TGTGCCACCGGGGTACCCACAGATACGCAGTATTTT.

This rearrangement joins TRBV19 to TRBJ2-1; D gene ambiguous. The ends were cut back, 2 bases at V and 1 base at J, with 9 bases in the middle. Per germline, CDR1 LNHDA and CDR2 SQIVND (reference sequence). The CDR3 extends over 15 amino acids. The CDR3 DNA is TGTGCCAGTAGTATATTTGGACCTTCCTACAATGAGCAGTTCTTC. This sequence encodes CASSIFGPSYNEQFF.

This chain joins TRBV19 and TRBJ1-5; D unresolved. Trimming removed 3 bases at V and 0 bases at J, with 12 bases between. Germline CDR1 LNHDA, CDR2 SQIVND (reference sequence). The CDR3 consists of 16 residues. This CDR3 is CASSIRPGNSNQPQHF. CDR3 nucleotides: TGTGCCAGTAGTATTAGGCCGGGAAATAGCAATCAGCCCCAGCATTTT.

The chain links TRBV11-3 to TRBJ2-1, with TRBD2 matching 13 bases. The CDR3 runs 16 residues. Losses at the gene ends were 9 bases for V and 10 bases for J; bases not matched to a gene: 15. CDR1 and CDR2 from the germline V gene are SGHNT and YENEEA. CDR3 protein: CASSGLAGITPGEQFF. Here the CDR3 DNA reads TGTGCCAGTTCGGGACTAGCGGGAATCACTCCTGGGGAGCAGTTCTTC. Drawing the rest from reference TRBV11-3 and TRBJ2-1, the complete variable domain is EAGVVQSPRYKIIEKKQPVAFWCNPISGHNTLYWYLQNLGQGPELLIRYENEEAVDDSQLPKDRFSAERLKGVDSTLKIQPAELGDSAVYLCASSGLAGITPGEQFFGPGTRLTVL.

This clonotype was counted a few times. The chain is built from TRBV7-9 and TRBJ1-1; D is possibly TRBD1 (5 bases). The CDR3 consists of 13 residues. Trimming cost V 10 bases and J 1 base, with 13 bases left between them. The germline CDR1 and CDR2 sequences are SEHNR and FQNEAQ (reference sequence). The chain's CDR3 is CAIRGGGNTEAFF. DNA of the CDR3: TGTGCCATCCGAGGCGGGGGGAACACTGAAGCTTTCTTT.

This chain joins TRBV6-1 and TRBJ2-1; D not certain. The CDR3 contains 10 residues. V lost 1 base and J 13 bases, leaving 5 bases between the germline ends. Germline CDR1 MNHNS, CDR2 SASEGT. This CDR3 reads CASSEGGQFF. DNA of the CDR3: TGTGCCAGCAGTGAAGGTGGCCAGTTCTTC.

The sample holds a few counts of this clonotype. This sequence joins TRBV27 and TRBJ1-2; 9 bases map to TRBD1. V lost 3 bases, J lost 8 bases, and 4 bases stayed unmatched. Germline CDR1 is MNHEY and CDR2 is SMNVEV (reference sequence). This CDR3 is 13 amino acids long. CDR3 DNA: TGTGCCAGCAGTTTTACAGGGGGCGCGGGCTACACCTTC. Encoded protein: CASSFTGGAGYTF.

This clonotype was observed many times. The CDR3 here is CASSHFGVTVSGANVLTF. The CDR3 DNA follows: TGCGCCAGCAGCCATTTCGGCGTAACGGTCTCTGGGGCCAACGTCCTGACTTTC. The chain uses TRBV4-1 and TRBJ2-6; D unresolved. The CDR3 is made up of 18 amino acids. The V end was cut by 3 bases, the J end by 0 bases, with 15 bases between. Germline lookup yields CDR1 MGHRA and CDR2 YSYEKL.